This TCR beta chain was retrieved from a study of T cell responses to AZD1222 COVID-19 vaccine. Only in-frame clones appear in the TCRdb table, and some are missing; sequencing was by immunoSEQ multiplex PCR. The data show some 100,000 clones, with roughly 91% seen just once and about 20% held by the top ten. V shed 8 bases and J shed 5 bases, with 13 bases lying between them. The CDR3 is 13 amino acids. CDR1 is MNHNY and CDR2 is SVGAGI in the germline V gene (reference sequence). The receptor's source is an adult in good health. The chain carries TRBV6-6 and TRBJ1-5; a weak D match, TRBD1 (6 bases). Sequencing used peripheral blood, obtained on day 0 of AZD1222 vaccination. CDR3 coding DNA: TGTGCCAGCGGCAGGGGATTCGATCAGCCCCAGCATTTT. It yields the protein CASGRGFDQPQHF.